This is a list of T cell receptor beta chains from one sample in a study of shared clonotypes between healthy human individuals. The repertoire was sequenced with immunoSEQ multiplex PCR; TCRdb's copy has only in-frame clones and lacks some. This table holds over a million clones, roughly 96% found once. Sequenced input: naive CD4+ T cells sorted from blood. Receptor source: a man aged 25-45 years in good health. The CDR3 runs from the conserved cysteine through the conserved F or W. A D gene is named only where the DNA matches it firmly. Size is stated for part of the rows, as once, few or many counts, or as a class when the clone is expanded.

d_call	v_call	cdr3_length	clone_size	j_call	cdr3_aa	cdr3_nt
-	TRBV7-9	19	-	TRBJ2-2	CASSPQGQGGSANTGELFF	TGTGCCAGCAGCCCCCAAGGACAGGGCGGGAGTGCGAACACCGGGGAGCTGTTTTTT
TRBD2	TRBV19	17	-	TRBJ2-2	CASSIDLGGANTGELFF	TGTGCCAGTAGTATAGATCTTGGGGGGGCGAACACCGGGGAGCTGTTTTTT
-	TRBV6-1	14	-	TRBJ1-3	CASRGGLTGNTIYF	TGTGCCAGCAGGGGGGGACTTACTGGAAACACCATATATTTT
TRBD2	TRBV19	15	once	TRBJ2-1	CATQVGTSGTYEQFF	TGTGCCACCCAAGTGGGGACTAGCGGGACCTATGAGCAGTTCTTC
TRBD2	TRBV14	15	once	TRBJ2-1	CASSPGTSGRNEQFF	TGTGCCAGCAGCCCTGGGACTAGCGGGAGGAATGAGCAGTTCTTC
TRBD2	TRBV6-1	15	-	TRBJ2-7	CASSVPGTRAYEQYF	TGTGCCAGCAGTGTTCCCGGGACTAGAGCCTACGAGCAGTACTTC
TRBD2	TRBV5-1	14	-	TRBJ2-7	CASSLVGRVYEQYF	TGCGCCAGCAGCTTAGTAGGGAGGGTCTACGAGCAGTACTTC
TRBD1	TRBV5-5	15	-	TRBJ1-2	CASSRGQGRSYGYTF	TGTGCCAGCAGCCGAGGACAGGGAAGGTCCTATGGCTACACCTTC
TRBD1	TRBV9	22	-	TRBJ2-1	CASSTHPEGGARLSYGNNEQFF	TGTGCCAGCAGCACACACCCGGAAGGGGGCGCGAGGCTATCATACGGTAACAATGAGCAGTTCTTC
TRBD1	TRBV5-1	14	-	TRBJ2-7	CASSRTGGPYEQYF	TGCGCCAGCAGCAGGACAGGGGGACCCTACGAGCAGTACTTC
-	TRBV28	14	-	TRBJ2-7	CASSPGTHEYEQYF	TGTGCCAGCAGTCCCGGGACACATGAATACGAGCAGTACTTC
-	TRBV14	13	-	TRBJ1-1	CASSQKANTEAFF	TGTGCCAGCAGCCAAAAAGCTAACACTGAAGCTTTCTTT
TRBD2	TRBV9	17	-	TRBJ2-2	CASSPITSGYNTGELFF	TGTGCCAGCAGCCCGATTACTAGCGGATATAACACCGGGGAGCTGTTTTTT
TRBD1	TRBV7-6	13	-	TRBJ1-1	CASSFTGGTEAFF	TGTGCCAGCAGTTTCACAGGGGGCACTGAAGCTTTCTTT
-	TRBV2	15	-	TRBJ1-1	CASSRWTAMNTEAFF	TGTGCCAGCAGCCGGTGGACAGCCATGAACACTGAAGCTTTCTTT
TRBD2	TRBV4-1	17	-	TRBJ2-7	CASSQVLAGVLKYEQYF	TGCGCCAGCAGCCAAGTACTAGCGGGAGTTCTTAAGTACGAGCAGTACTTC
-	TRBV13	16	-	TRBJ2-3	CASSLGPDRLTDTQYF	TGTGCCAGCAGCTTAGGTCCGGACAGACTCACAGATACGCAGTATTTT
-	TRBV7-8	12	-	TRBJ2-5	CASSAVRETQYF	TGTGCCAGCAGCGCAGTCAGAGAGACCCAGTACTTC
TRBD1	TRBV5-1	17	-	TRBJ2-5	CASSLGPMGTGKETQYF	TGCGCCAGCAGCTTGGGGCCAATGGGGACAGGGAAAGAGACCCAGTACTTC
TRBD2	TRBV5-1	15	-	TRBJ2-1	CASRPPGLAGGEQFF	TGCGCCAGCAGACCCCCGGGACTAGCGGGAGGGGAGCAGTTCTTC
-	TRBV4-1	17	-	TRBJ1-4	CASSQLEGGKANEKLFF	TGCGCCAGCAGCCAGCTTGAGGGGGGTAAGGCTAATGAAAAACTGTTTTTT
-	TRBV27	17	-	TRBJ2-3	CASSMEGGFSSTDTQYF	TGTGCCAGCAGTATGGAGGGGGGCTTTTCTAGCACAGATACGCAGTATTTT
-	TRBV18	15	-	TRBJ2-2	CASSPIIIDTGELFF	TGTGCCAGCTCACCAATCATCATTGACACCGGGGAGCTGTTTTTT
TRBD1	TRBV30	14	-	TRBJ1-1	CATLGQGFYTEAFF	TGTGCCACCTTGGGACAGGGGTTTTACACTGAAGCTTTCTTT
-	TRBV10-1	14	-	TRBJ1-1	CASSEGGIDTEAFF	TGCGCCAGCAGTGAGGGGGGAATCGACACTGAAGCTTTCTTT
-	TRBV28	15	-	TRBJ2-1	CASSLWTRRTDEQFF	TGTGCCAGCAGTTTATGGACAAGGAGAACTGATGAGCAGTTCTTC
TRBD1	TRBV18	16	-	TRBJ1-2	CASSPSGTASNYGYTF	TGTGCCAGCTCACCGTCCGGGACAGCCTCTAACTATGGCTACACCTTC
-	TRBV7-9	18	-	TRBJ2-1	CASSHPLGDTNSYNEQFF	TGTGCCAGCAGCCACCCCCTTGGAGACACCAACTCCTACAATGAGCAGTTCTTC
TRBD2	TRBV6-5	16	-	TRBJ2-3	CASSYGLAGGGDTQYF	TGTGCCAGCAGTTACGGATTAGCGGGAGGCGGAGATACGCAGTATTTT
TRBD1	TRBV28	15	few	TRBJ2-4	CASSFPGTGRNIQYF	TGTGCCAGCAGCTTCCCCGGGACAGGGAGAAACATTCAGTACTTC
-	TRBV6-1	15	-	TRBJ2-6	CASSGRISGANVLTF	TGTGCCAGCAGCGGACGGATCTCTGGGGCCAACGTCCTGACTTTC